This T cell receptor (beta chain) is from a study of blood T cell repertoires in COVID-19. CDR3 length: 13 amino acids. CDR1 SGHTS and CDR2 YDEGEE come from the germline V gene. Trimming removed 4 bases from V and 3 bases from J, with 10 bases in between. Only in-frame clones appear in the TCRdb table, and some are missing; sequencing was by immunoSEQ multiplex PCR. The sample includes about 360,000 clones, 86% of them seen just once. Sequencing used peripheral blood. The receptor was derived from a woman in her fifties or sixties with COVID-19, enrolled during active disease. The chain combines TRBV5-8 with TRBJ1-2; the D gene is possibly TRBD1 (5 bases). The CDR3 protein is CASSPTGDYGYTF. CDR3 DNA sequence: TGTGCCAGCAGCCCAACAGGAGACTATGGCTACACCTTC.